The clone carrying this T cell receptor beta chain was observed many times. J was trimmed by 10 bases and V by 3 bases; bases with no gene match: 12. The CDR3 has 15 residues. Germline-derived CDR1 and CDR2 are SGHNT and YYREEE (reference sequence). Thyroid surgery was preceded by no treatment in any patient. TCRdb re-analyzed the PCR reads through MiXCR. The table includes 30,000 to 35,000 clones, about 32% detected once. This sample is drawn from a study of metastatic and nonmetastatic thyroid tumors. The sample was blood. The gene calls are TRBV5-4 and TRBJ2-1; 8 positions match TRBD1. The origin of this receptor is a female donor with papillary thyroid cancer or a benign thyroid nodule (not recorded which). Some clones in this sample may be carry-over from other donors' samples. DNA of the CDR3: TGTGCCAGCAGCTCGACAACAGGGGGTCAAGGGGAGCAGTTCTTC. Translated, it gives CASSSTTGGQGEQFF.